The following is a T cell receptor beta chain sequence with its context. The antigen is not known. These data originate in a study of graft-versus-host responses after intestinal transplantation. In the study overall: All recipients were transplanted with multivisceral, liver-intestinal, or isolated intestinal grafts. Every one of the recipients received anti-thymocyte globulin induction and afterwards took tacrolimus and steroids for roughly three years. Study-wide results and limits: Peak levels of circulating GvH clones tracked with early post-transplant HvG declines. The recipient marrow held GvH clones, and some of them showed up first in ileum or blood.

Clones were sequenced by immunoSEQ multiplex PCR, and TCRdb holds only the in-frame ones, with some missing. The table records approximately 94,000 clones, about 88% of them present only once. J gave up 0 bases and V 8 bases, and 7 bases lay outside the gene matches. Germline-derived CDR1 and CDR2 are SGHRS and YFSETQ. CDR3 length: 16 residues. The sequence was collected from a human donor who was the organ donor for an intestinal transplant. The sample in question was unstimulated CD4+ T cells sorted from spleen or lymph node cells, obtained before transplant. This chain uses TRBV5-1 with TRBJ2-1, with 11 bases that match TRBD2. The CDR3 region is CASQLAGASSYNEQFF. CDR3 nucleotide sequence: TGCGCCAGTCAACTAGCGGGGGCGAGCTCCTACAATGAGCAGTTCTTC.